This TCR beta chain was sequenced for a study of blood T cell repertoires in COVID-19. With 6 bases removed from V and 3 bases from J, the gap between germline ends came to 26 bases. Germline V CDR1 and CDR2: MNHEY, SVGEGT. This CDR3 has 18 amino acids. The table came from immunoSEQ multiplex PCR; TCRdb's copy has only in-frame clones and leaves some out. This sample has about 270,000 clones, with roughly 90% found just once. The sequencing input was peripheral blood. The receptor was isolated from a woman aged 65 to 85 with COVID-19, enrolled during active disease. The rearrangement uses TRBV6-2 or TRBV6-3 and TRBJ2-5; tentative D call: TRBD2 (6 bases). CDR3 loop: CASSGPRPGTGVKETQYF. CDR3 nucleotide sequence: TGTGCCAGCAGCGGACCTCGACCTGGGACGGGGGTCAAAGAGACCCAGTACTTC.